This TCR beta chain originates from a study of CD8 T cells in ankylosing spondylitis. Whole-study results and caveats: Blood of patients with ankylosing spondylitis appeared to be characterized by a TCR beta motif of several highly homologous variants. A CD8+ phenotype characterized the disease-linked clones, which were relatively rare in peripheral blood. Reports of some motif variants in reactive arthritis synovial fluid and blood predate this one. Reports say disease-linked clones showed up significantly more in matched ankylosing spondylitis synovial fluid.

This clonotype has a handful of counts. The antigen is not known. Construction of TCR beta libraries was performed using quantitative 5'-RACE with molecular barcodes. TCRdb re-analysed the 5' RACE reads in MiXCR, keeping a single row per CDR3 protein. The table records hundreds of thousands of distinct CDR3 sequences, approximately 12% of them present only once. Trimming took 4 bases from V and 2 from J, leaving 9 bases between them. The length of the CDR3 is 14 residues. Germline CDR1 is MNHNS and CDR2 is SASEGT. This sequence originates from a male donor with ankylosing spondylitis. The material sequenced was blood, either unsorted or a sorted T cell fraction (not recorded which). The chain links TRBV6-1 to TRBJ2-1; D is uncertain. The CDR3 loop reads CASSGRRTYNEQFF. Written as DNA, the CDR3 is TGTGCCAGCAGTGGGCGGCGGACCTACAATGAGCAGTTCTTC.